The sequence of this T cell receptor (beta chain) was determined in a study of PD-L1 blockade in urothelial cancer. As for the study in general: Each patient had 0 to 3 earlier chemotherapy regimens. Counts from blood samples showed a median of roughly 140,000 T cells. At 6 weeks and at 3 weeks (second dose) after treatment start, blood was analyzed.

Method: immunoSEQ multiplex PCR; TCRdb's copy keeps in-frame clones and lacks some. Of some 79,000 clones listed, 82% are singletons. CDR1 is MNHEY, CDR2 SMNVEV, per germline (reference sequence). The CDR3 extends over 16 amino acids. Unmatched junction bases numbered 6, after V lost 5 bases and J lost 1 base. The chain is built from TRBV27 and TRBJ2-1, with 9 bases aligning to TRBD2. The material was PBMCs, obtained around atezolizumab (anti-PD-L1) treatment. This sequence originates from a man in his 70s with urothelial cancer. DNA for the CDR3: TGTGCCAGCAGTCCCGTACTAGCGGGTTCCTACAATGAGCAGTTCTTC. This sequence encodes CASSPVLAGSYNEQFF.